The clone carrying this TCR beta chain turned up a few times. Its cognate antigen is unknown. This sample is drawn from a study of T-cell memory formation after mild COVID-19. Overall study results and limits: Contracting clones localized mainly to CM and EM when CD4+ and mainly to EMRA when CD8+.

MiXCR, applied by TCRdb to the 5' RACE reads, yields one record per CDR3 protein. The sample includes roughly 220,000 distinct CDR3 sequences, approximately 10% seen only once; the top ten take roughly 3.5%. The CDR3 consists of 16 residues. CDR1 MGHDK and CDR2 SYGVNS come from the germline V gene. V trimming: 5 bases; J trimming: 4 bases; junction bases outside the gene matches: 12. This clonotype originated in a man in his late teens or twenties who had mild COVID-19 (a few samples of this study predate the infection). Cell type and time point are not known. V and J are TRBV25-1 and TRBJ2-3; 7 bases are a match to TRBD1. Material: PBMCs or a T cell subset sorted from them (not recorded which). For the CDR3, the DNA is TGTGCCAGCAGTCCCTCGACAGGGAGAAGTTCAGATACGCAGTATTTT. This translates into CASSPSTGRSSDTQYF.